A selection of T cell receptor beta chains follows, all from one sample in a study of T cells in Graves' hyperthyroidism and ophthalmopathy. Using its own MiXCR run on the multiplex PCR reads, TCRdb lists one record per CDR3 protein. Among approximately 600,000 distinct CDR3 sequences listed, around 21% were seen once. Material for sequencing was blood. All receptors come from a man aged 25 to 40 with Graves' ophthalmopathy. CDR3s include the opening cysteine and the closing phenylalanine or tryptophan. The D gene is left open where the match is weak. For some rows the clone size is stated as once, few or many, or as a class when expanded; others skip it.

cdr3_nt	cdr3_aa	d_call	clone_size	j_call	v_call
TGTGCCAGCAGGAACAGAGGCTGGAGCACAGATACGCAGTATTTT	CASRNRGWSTDTQYF	.	.	TRBJ2-3	TRBV27
TGCAGTGCTAGTCCATGGGGAGGGGAGCAGTACTTC	CSASPWGGEQYF	TRBD2	.	TRBJ2-7	TRBV20-1
TGTGCCTGGAGTGTGTCGGGGCACACAGATACGCAGTATTTT	CAWSVSGHTDTQYF	.	.	TRBJ2-3	TRBV30
TGCGCCAGCAGCAGGGCAGGGGGTTTTAGCGGGAGTAGCTACGAGCAGTACTTC	CASSRAGGFSGSSYEQYF	TRBD2	.	TRBJ2-7	TRBV4-1
TGCGCCAGCAGCCAAGGCGGACAGCCAAAAGAAAAACTGTTTTTT	CASSQGGQPKEKLFF	.	.	TRBJ1-4	TRBV4-1
TGTGCCAGCAGCCCTAGCGGGAGTAATTACGAGCAGTACTTC	CASSPSGSNYEQYF	TRBD2	few	TRBJ2-7	TRBV7-2
TGTGCCAGCAGCCAAGTGACTAGCGGAGCACCGACCTACGAGCAGTACTTC	CASSQVTSGAPTYEQYF	TRBD2	.	TRBJ2-7	TRBV3-1
TGTGCCAGCAGTTCTAGTGTATCAAATGAGCAGTTCTTC	CASSSSVSNEQFF	.	few	TRBJ2-1	TRBV28
TGCGCCAGCAGGCCGGGGGCAACTAATGAAAAACTGTTTTTT	CASRPGATNEKLFF	.	many	TRBJ1-4	TRBV5-1
TGTGCCAGCAGTTACTCTCAAAACAATGAGCAGTTCTTC	CASSYSQNNEQFF	.	.	TRBJ2-1	TRBV6-2/TRBV6-3
TGTGCCAGCATCGCGGGAGGGGGAGGCTACGAGCAGTACTTC	CASIAGGGGYEQYF	TRBD2	many	TRBJ2-7	TRBV2
TGTGCCAGCAGCTCCGCGGGACAGCCGAACACTGAAGCTTTCTTT	CASSSAGQPNTEAFF	TRBD1	few	TRBJ1-1	TRBV7-9
TGTGCCAGCAGTTACTCCTACAGGGCGGAGCAAGAGACCCAGTACTTC	CASSYSYRAEQETQYF	.	once	TRBJ2-5	TRBV6-5
TGCGCCAGCAGCCAAGAAGGGTCGTCGTTGTACTTC	CASSQEGSSLYF	.	.	TRBJ2-5	TRBV4-1
TGTGCCTGGAGTGGGGGTAACTACTACGAGCAGTACTTC	CAWSGGNYYEQYF	.	many	TRBJ2-7	TRBV30
TGTGCCAGCAGTTATCGGGACAGGGGCCTCTACGAGCAGTACTTC	CASSYRDRGLYEQYF	TRBD1	.	TRBJ2-7	TRBV28
TGCGCCAGCAGCCCCTCTAGCGGGACTAACACCGGGGAGCTGTTTTTT	CASSPSSGTNTGELFF	TRBD2	.	TRBJ2-2	TRBV4-1
TGCAGTGCTTCGACTAGCGGGAGTATTACAGATACGCAGTATTTT	CSASTSGSITDTQYF	TRBD2	few	TRBJ2-3	TRBV20-1
TGTGCCAGCAGCCAAGCACTAGCTAGCGCAGATACGCAGTATTTT	CASSQALASADTQYF	.	.	TRBJ2-3	TRBV3-1
TGTGCCACTCGGAAGGGGACGGAGAACACTGAAGCTTTCTTT	CATRKGTENTEAFF	.	.	TRBJ1-1	TRBV15
TGCAGTGCTATGAACAGGGCGTCTAATGAAAAACTGTTTTTT	CSAMNRASNEKLFF	.	many	TRBJ1-4	TRBV20-1
TGTGCCAGCAGCGGCTCGGGACAGGGAAATTCACCCCTCCACTTT	CASSGSGQGNSPLHF	TRBD1	.	TRBJ1-6	TRBV7-6
TGTGCCAGCAGCAGACGAAGGGCGCGGACTGAAGCTTTCTTT	CASSRRRARTEAFF	.	.	TRBJ1-1	TRBV5-8
TGTGCCAGCAGCTTAGGGGGCGGATTTACAGATACGCAGTATTTT	CASSLGGGFTDTQYF	.	few	TRBJ2-3	TRBV11-3
TGTGCCAGCAGTGCCGGTCCTAGCACAGATACGCAGTATTTT	CASSAGPSTDTQYF	.	many	TRBJ2-3	TRBV12-3/TRBV12-4
TGTGCCAGCAGTGAAGAACAGGTGAAGAAAGACTATGGCTACACCTTC	CASSEEQVKKDYGYTF	.	many	TRBJ1-2	TRBV6-1
TGTGCCAGCAGCCAAGATCCGGCAGGCGAGACCCAGTACTTC	CASSQDPAGETQYF	.	many	TRBJ2-5	TRBV3-1
TGTGCCACCAGCAGAGATCCCGGGATCGGCAGGGAGCAGTTCTTC	CATSRDPGIGREQFF	.	few	TRBJ2-1	TRBV15
TGTGCCAGCAGCCCCCGGGGGTTGCGGGGGGCGAATGAGCGGTTCTTC	CASSPRGLRGANERFF	TRBD2	.	TRBJ2-1	TRBV7-2
TGCAGTGCTAGAGTTGAAGGGAGAGTCTACGAGCAGTACTTC	CSARVEGRVYEQYF	.	few	TRBJ2-7	TRBV20-1
TGCAGCGTTGGGCGGGAGGTTTACGAGCAGTACTTC	CSVGREVYEQYF	TRBD2	.	TRBJ2-7	TRBV29-1
TGTGCCAGCAGCTTATCGGTCGGAGACGAGCAGTACTTC	CASSLSVGDEQYF	.	few	TRBJ2-7	TRBV7-9
TGTGCCAGCAGCCAAGGAAGCTACCACAATGAGCAGTTCTTC	CASSQGSYHNEQFF	.	.	TRBJ2-1	TRBV3-1
TGTGCCAGCAGCTTGGTGGGGCTCTACAAGGGGGAGACCCAGTACTTC	CASSLVGLYKGETQYF	.	.	TRBJ2-5	TRBV5-6
TGCGCCAGCAGCTTGGCTTGGACTAGTATCTACGAGCAGTACTTC	CASSLAWTSIYEQYF	TRBD2	.	TRBJ2-7	TRBV5-1
TGTGCCAGCAGTGAATGGACGAGTCGGTATGGCTACACCTTC	CASSEWTSRYGYTF	.	many	TRBJ1-2	TRBV2
TGTGCCAGCAGCGCGGGAGGTCCGATATCACCCCTCCACTTT	CASSAGGPISPLHF	.	few	TRBJ1-6	TRBV7-8
TGTGCCAGCAGCCCTGGGACTCTGAGAATTGACTTC	CASSPGTLRIDF	.	few	TRBJ2-5	TRBV12-3/TRBV12-4
TGTGCCAGCAGCGCCCGGGACAGGAAACTAGCGGGAGCATTGAGGGAGCTGTTTTTT	CASSARDRKLAGALRELFF	TRBD2	few	TRBJ2-2	TRBV7-2
TGTGCCAGCACCCCAGGGAGGGCCGATAATGAAAAACTGTTTTTT	CASTPGRADNEKLFF	.	.	TRBJ1-4	TRBV12-3/TRBV12-4
TGTGCCAGCAGTGAACGAAAATCGGGTGGAGCGGGAGTAACAGATACGCAGTATTTT	CASSERKSGGAGVTDTQYF	TRBD2	many	TRBJ2-3	TRBV6-1